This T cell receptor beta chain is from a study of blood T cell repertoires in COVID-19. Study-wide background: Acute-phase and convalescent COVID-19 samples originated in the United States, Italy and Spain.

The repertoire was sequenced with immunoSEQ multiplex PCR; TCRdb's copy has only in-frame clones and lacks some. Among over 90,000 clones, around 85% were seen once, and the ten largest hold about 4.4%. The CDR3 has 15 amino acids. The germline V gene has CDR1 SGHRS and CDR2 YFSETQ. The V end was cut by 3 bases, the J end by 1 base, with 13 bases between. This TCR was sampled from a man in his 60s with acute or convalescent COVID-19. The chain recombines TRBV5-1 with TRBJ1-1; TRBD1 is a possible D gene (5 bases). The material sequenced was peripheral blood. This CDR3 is CASSSVGVSNTEAFF. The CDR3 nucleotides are TGCGCCAGCAGCTCAGTAGGGGTTTCGAACACTGAAGCTTTCTTT.